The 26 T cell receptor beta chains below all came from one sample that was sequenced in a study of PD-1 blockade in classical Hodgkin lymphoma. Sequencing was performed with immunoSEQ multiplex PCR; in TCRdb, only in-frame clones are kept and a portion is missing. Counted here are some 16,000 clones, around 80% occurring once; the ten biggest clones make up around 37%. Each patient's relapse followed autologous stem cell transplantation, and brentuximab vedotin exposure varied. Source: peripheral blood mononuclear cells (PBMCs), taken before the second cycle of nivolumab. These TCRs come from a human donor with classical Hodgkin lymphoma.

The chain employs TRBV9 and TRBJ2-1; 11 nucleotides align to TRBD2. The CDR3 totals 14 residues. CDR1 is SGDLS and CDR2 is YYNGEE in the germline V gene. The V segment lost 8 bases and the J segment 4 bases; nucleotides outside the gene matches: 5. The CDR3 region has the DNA TGTGCCAGGACTAGCGGGACCCCTTACAATGAGCAGTTCTTC. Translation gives CARTSGTPYNEQFF.

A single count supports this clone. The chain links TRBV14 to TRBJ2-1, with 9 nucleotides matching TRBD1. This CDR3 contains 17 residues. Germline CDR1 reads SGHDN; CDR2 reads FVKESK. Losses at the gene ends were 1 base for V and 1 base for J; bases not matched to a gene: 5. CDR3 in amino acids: CASSQAPGQGSYNEQFF. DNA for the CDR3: TGTGCCAGCAGCCAAGCGCCGGGACAGGGATCCTACAATGAGCAGTTCTTC.

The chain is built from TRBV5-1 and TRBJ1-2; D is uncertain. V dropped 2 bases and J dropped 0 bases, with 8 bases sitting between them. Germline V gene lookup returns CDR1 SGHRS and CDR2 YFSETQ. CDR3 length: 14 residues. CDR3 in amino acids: CASSFGGANYGYTF. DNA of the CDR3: TGCGCCAGCAGCTTCGGCGGAGCTAACTATGGCTACACCTTC.

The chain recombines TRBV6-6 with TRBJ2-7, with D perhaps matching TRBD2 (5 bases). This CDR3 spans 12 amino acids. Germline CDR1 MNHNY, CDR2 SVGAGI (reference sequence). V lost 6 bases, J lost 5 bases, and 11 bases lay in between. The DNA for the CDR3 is TGTGCCAGCAGCCCTTGGGGAGACGAGCAGTACTTC. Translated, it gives CASSPWGDEQYF.

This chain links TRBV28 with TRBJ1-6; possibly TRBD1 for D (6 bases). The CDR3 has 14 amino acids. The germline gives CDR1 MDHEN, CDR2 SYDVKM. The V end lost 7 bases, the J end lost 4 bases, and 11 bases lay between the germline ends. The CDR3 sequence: CASNFGQYNSPLHF. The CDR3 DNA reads TGTGCCAGCAACTTCGGACAGTATAATTCACCCCTCCACTTT.

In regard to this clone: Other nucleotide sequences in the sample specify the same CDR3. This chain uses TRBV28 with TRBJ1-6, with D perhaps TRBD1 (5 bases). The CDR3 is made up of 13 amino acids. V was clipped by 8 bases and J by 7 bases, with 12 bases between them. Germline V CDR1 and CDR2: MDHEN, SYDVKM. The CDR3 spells CASYRQINSPLHF. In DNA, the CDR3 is TGTGCCAGCTATAGACAGATCAATTCACCCCTCCACTTT.

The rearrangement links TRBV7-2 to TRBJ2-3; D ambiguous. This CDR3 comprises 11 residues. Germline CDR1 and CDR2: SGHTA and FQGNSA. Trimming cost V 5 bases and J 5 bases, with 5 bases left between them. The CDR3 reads CASSPQDTQYF. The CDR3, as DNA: TGTGCCAGCAGCCCACAAGATACGCAGTATTTT.

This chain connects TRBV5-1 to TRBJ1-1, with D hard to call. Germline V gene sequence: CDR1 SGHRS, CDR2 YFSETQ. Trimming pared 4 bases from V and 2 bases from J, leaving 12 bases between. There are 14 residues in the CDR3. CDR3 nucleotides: TGCGCCAGCAGCACGGACTGGGATAACACTGAAGCTTTCTTT. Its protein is CASSTDWDNTEAFF.

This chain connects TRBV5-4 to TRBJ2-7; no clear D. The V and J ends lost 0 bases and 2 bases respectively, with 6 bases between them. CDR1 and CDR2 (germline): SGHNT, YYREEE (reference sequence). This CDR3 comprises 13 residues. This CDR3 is CASSLGYTYEQYF. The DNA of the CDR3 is TGTGCCAGCAGCTTGGGCTATACCTACGAGCAGTACTTC. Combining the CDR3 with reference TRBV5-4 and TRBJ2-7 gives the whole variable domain ETGVTQSPTHLIKTRGQQVTLRCSSQSGHNTVSWYQQALGQGPQFIFQYYREEENGRGNFPPRFSGLQFPNYSSELNVNALELDDSALYLCASSLGYTYEQYFGPGTRLTVT.

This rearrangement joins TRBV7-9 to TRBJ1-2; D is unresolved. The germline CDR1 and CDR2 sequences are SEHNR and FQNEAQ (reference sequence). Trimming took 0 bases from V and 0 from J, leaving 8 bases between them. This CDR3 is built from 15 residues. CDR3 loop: CASSLAGTPNYGYTF. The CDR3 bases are TGTGCCAGCAGCTTAGCGGGTACCCCTAACTATGGCTACACCTTC.

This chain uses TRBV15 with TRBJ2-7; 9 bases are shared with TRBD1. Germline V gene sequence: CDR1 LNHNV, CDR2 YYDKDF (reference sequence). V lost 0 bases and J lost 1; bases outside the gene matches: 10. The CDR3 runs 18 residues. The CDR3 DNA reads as TGTGCCACCAGCAGAGATTTAAGGGGACAGGGATTTTCCTACGAGCAGTACTTC. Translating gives CATSRDLRGQGFSYEQYF.

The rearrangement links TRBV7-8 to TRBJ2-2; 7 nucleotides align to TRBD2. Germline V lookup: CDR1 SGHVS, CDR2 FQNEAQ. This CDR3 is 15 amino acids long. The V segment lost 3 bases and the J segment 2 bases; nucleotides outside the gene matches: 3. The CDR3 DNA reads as TGTGCCAGCAGCTTGGGACTACCTAACACCGGGGAGCTGTTTTTT. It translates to CASSLGLPNTGELFF.

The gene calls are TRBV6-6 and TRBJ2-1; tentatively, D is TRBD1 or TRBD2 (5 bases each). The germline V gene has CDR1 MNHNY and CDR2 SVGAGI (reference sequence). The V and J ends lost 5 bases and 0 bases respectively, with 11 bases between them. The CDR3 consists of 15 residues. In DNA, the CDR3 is TGTGCCAGCAGTAGTGAGGGGCGCTCCTACAATGAGCAGTTCTTC. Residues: CASSSEGRSYNEQFF.

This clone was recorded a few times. For the CDR3, the DNA is TGTGCCACCACCGGGGGGACAGGGATCTATGGCTACACCTTC. As protein: CATTGGTGIYGYTF. The J gene is TRBJ1-2, the V gene TRBV19; 9 bases align to TRBD1. V dropped 10 bases and J dropped 4; count of bases not matched to a gene: 10. This CDR3 has 14 residues. Germline CDR1 is LNHDA and CDR2 is SQIVND (reference sequence).

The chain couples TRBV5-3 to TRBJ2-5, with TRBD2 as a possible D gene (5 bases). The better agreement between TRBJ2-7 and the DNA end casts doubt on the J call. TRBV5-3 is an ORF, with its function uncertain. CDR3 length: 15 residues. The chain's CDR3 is CARSLSANFSYEQYF. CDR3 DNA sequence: TGTGCCAGAAGTCTTAGCGCAAACTTCTCCTACGAGCAGTACTTC.

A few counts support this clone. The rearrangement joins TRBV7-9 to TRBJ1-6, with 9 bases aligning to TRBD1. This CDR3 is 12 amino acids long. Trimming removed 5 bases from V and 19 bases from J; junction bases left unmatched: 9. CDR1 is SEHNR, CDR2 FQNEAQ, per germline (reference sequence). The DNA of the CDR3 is TGTGCCAGCAGCCTCCCACAGGGGGCTTTGCACTTT. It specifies CASSLPQGALHF.

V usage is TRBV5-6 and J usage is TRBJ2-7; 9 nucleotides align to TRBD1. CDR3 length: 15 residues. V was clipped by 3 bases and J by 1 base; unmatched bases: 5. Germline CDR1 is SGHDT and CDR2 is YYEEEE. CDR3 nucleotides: TGTGCCAGCAGCTCGGACAGGGGTTCGTCCTACGAGCAGTACTTC. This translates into CASSSDRGSSYEQYF.

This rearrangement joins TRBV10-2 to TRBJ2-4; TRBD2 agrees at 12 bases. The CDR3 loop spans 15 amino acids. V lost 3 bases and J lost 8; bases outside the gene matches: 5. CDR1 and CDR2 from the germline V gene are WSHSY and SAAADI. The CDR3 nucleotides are TGCGCCAGCAGTGACCTAGCGGGAGGGCCGGACATTCAGTACTTC. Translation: CASSDLAGGPDIQYF.

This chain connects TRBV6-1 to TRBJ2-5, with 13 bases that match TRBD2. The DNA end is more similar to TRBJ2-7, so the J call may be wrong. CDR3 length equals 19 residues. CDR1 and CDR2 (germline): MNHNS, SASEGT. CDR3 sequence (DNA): TGTGCCAGCAGTGACCCCCTGGGGACTAGCGGGGTCAGCTCCTACGAGCAGTACTTC. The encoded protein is CASSDPLGTSGVSSYEQYF.

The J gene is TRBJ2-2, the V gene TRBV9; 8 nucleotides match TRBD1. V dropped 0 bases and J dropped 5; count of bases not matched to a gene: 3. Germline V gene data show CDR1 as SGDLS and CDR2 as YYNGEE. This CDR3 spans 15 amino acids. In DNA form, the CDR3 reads TGTGCCAGCAGCGTAGGGACAGGGTGGACCGGGGAGCTGTTTTTT. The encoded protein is CASSVGTGWTGELFF.

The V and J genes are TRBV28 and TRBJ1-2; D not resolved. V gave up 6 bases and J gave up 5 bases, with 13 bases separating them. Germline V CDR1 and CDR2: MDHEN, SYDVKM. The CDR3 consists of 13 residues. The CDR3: CASRLGRAYGYTF. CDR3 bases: TGTGCCAGCAGACTAGGACGTGCGTATGGCTACACCTTC.

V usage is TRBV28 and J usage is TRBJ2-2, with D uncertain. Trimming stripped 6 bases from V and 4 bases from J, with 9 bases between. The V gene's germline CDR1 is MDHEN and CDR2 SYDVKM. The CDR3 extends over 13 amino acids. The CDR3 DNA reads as TGTGCCAGCAGGGGAAGCCTCACCGGGGAGCTGTTTTTT. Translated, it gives CASRGSLTGELFF.

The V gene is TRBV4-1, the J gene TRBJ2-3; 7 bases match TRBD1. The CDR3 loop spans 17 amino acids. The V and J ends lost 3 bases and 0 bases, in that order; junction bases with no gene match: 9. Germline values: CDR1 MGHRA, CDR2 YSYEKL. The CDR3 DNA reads TGCGCCAGCAGCCAGGATGCGGCAGGGGGAAGCACAGATACGCAGTATTTT. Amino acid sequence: CASSQDAAGGSTDTQYF.

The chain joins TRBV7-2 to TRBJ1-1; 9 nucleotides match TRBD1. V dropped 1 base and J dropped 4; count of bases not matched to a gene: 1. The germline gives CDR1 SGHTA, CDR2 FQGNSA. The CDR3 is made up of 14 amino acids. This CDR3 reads CASSLGTGATEAFF. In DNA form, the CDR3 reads TGTGCCAGCAGCTTAGGGACAGGGGCCACTGAAGCTTTCTTT. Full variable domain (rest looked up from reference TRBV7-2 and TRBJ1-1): GAGVSQSPSNKVTEKGKDVELRCDPISGHTALYWYRQSLGQGLEFLIYFQGNSAPDKSGLPSDRFSAERTGGSVSTLTIQRTQQEDSAVYLCASSLGTGATEAFFGQGTRLTVV.

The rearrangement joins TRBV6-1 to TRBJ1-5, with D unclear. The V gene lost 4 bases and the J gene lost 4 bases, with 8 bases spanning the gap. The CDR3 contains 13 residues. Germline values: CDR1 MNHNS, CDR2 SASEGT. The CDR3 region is CASSGDWNQPQHF. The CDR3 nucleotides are TGTGCCAGCAGTGGCGACTGGAATCAGCCCCAGCATTTT.

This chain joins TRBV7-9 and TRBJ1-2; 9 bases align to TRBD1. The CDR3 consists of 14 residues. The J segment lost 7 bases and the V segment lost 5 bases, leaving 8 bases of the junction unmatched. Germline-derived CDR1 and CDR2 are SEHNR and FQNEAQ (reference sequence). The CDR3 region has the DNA TGTGCCAGCAGCACAGGGACAGGGACTCTTGGCTACACCTTC. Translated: CASSTGTGTLGYTF. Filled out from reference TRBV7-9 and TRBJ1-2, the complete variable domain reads DTGVSQNPRHKITKRGQNVTFRCDPISEHNRLYWYRQTLGQGPEFLTYFQNEAQLEKSRLLSDRFSAERPKGSFSTLEIQRTEQGDSAMYLCASSTGTGTLGYTFGSGTRLTVV.